The subject of this entry is one T cell receptor (beta chain). The assay was immunoSEQ multiplex PCR, and TCRdb's table has in-frame clones only and misses some. The top ten clones hold about 22% of a sample with approximately 50,000 clones, roughly 88% of them seen once. These data come from a study of blood T cell repertoires in COVID-19. Turning to the study itself: T cells, B-cell-depleted T cells, or PBMCs supplied cDNA or gDNA.

V lost 0 bases and J lost 2; bases outside the gene matches: 2. This CDR3 is built from 15 residues. Germline CDR1 LGHNA, CDR2 YNFKEQ. The chain couples TRBV4-2 to TRBJ2-5; 8 nucleotides line up with TRBD2. The specimen sequenced was peripheral blood. The clonotype originates from an elderly woman with acute or convalescent COVID-19. In DNA, the CDR3 is TGTGCCAGCAGCCAAGAGATAGCGGGGCAAGAGACCCAGTACTTC. It encodes CASSQEIAGQETQYF.